Below, 29 T cell receptor beta chains from the same sample are listed, as sequenced in a study of T cells in Graves' hyperthyroidism and ophthalmopathy. TCR beta CDR3 regions were amplified from RNA. HTBI primers were employed in a first-round RT-PCR of the TCR CDR3. A single record per CDR3 protein comes from TCRdb applying MiXCR to the multiplex PCR reads. Here the sample spans approximately 700,000 distinct CDR3 sequences, 40% to 55% being singletons. Sample: peripheral blood or thyroid tissue (not recorded which). All receptors come from an adult man with Graves' disease, either hyperthyroidism or ophthalmopathy (not recorded which).

There are a few counts of this clonotype. This chain joins TRBV20-1 and TRBJ1-2; 8 nucleotides agree with TRBD1. Germline CDR1 reads DFQATT; CDR2 reads SNEGSKA (reference sequence). Germline trimming cut 4 bases from V and 0 bases from J; bases unmatched to any gene: 4. The CDR3 is made up of 14 amino acids. The CDR3 here is CSATGQGANYGYTF. In DNA form, the CDR3 reads TGCAGTGCTACCGGACAGGGAGCTAACTATGGCTACACCTTC.

Turning to this clonotype: One junction end disagrees with the germline gene, perhaps due to a read error. The genes are TRBV7-9 and TRBJ2-7; 7 bases align to TRBD2. The CDR3 has 18 amino acids. Germline CDR1 reads SEHNR; CDR2 reads FQNEAQ (reference sequence). The CDR3 sequence is CASSLDGWSGTTSYEQYF. In DNA form, the CDR3 reads TGTGCCAGCAGTTTAGACGGCTGGAGCGGGACTACATCCTACGAGCAGTACTTC.

V usage is TRBV5-6 and J usage is TRBJ1-6; no firm D call. CDR1 is SGHDT and CDR2 is YYEEEE in the germline V gene. V lost 1 base and J 1 base, leaving 9 bases between the germline ends. This CDR3 contains 16 residues. The CDR3 region is CASSLNRGSYNSPLHF. The CDR3, as DNA: TGTGCCAGCAGCTTGAACCGGGGATCCTATAATTCACCCCTCCACTTT.

This clonotype was counted at least ten times. This chain uses TRBV4-1 with TRBJ1-4, with D uncertain. V was cut by 4 bases and J by 5 bases, with 11 bases left in between. This CDR3 has 14 residues. The V gene's germline CDR1 is MGHRA and CDR2 YSYEKL. The CDR3 DNA follows: TGCGCCAGCAGCCCGATTTCGCGGAATGAAAAACTGTTTTTT. Translation: CASSPISRNEKLFF.

This rearrangement joins TRBV2 to TRBJ1-4, with 12 bases lining up with TRBD1. This CDR3 region has 15 residues. Germline V gene sequence: CDR1 SNHLY, CDR2 FYNNEI. V lost 6 bases, J lost 8 bases, and 7 bases stayed unmatched. CDR3 loop: CASSAGTGGLEKLFF. CDR3 sequence (DNA): TGTGCCAGCAGCGCCGGGACAGGGGGCTTAGAAAAACTGTTTTTT.

This sequence joins TRBV7-8 and TRBJ2-7; 7 positions agree with TRBD1. Germline V gene data show CDR1 as SGHVS and CDR2 as FQNEAQ. This CDR3 spans 14 amino acids. V lost 6 bases to trimming and J lost 6 bases; unmatched junction nucleotides: 11. The CDR3: CASSFTGVRTEQYF. The DNA for the CDR3 is TGTGCCAGCAGTTTCACAGGGGTGAGAACCGAGCAGTACTTC.

This clonotype was recorded at least ten times. The chain carries TRBV29-1 and TRBJ1-1; D might be TRBD1 (5 bases). The CDR3 spans 12 residues. Trimming shortened V by 6 bases and J by 1 base, and 9 bases separated the two germline ends. From germline, CDR1 is SQVTM and CDR2 ANQGSEA. CDR3 DNA: TGCAGCGTCGATGGGGGGAACACTGAAGCTTTCTTT. Protein product: CSVDGGNTEAFF.

V gene TRBV6-1 combines with J gene TRBJ1-5, with 9 bases lining up with TRBD1. Germline V gives CDR1 MNHNS, CDR2 SASEGT. The CDR3 extends over 21 amino acids. The V gene end was trimmed by 4 bases and the J gene end by 0 bases; junction bases not matched to a gene: 19. CDR3 residues: CASSVERGQGVGLYSNQPQHF. In nucleotides, the CDR3 is TGTGCCAGCAGTGTCGAACGGGGACAGGGCGTAGGGCTCTATAGCAATCAGCCCCAGCATTTT.

In its sample, this clonotype was seen a few times. The J gene is TRBJ1-2, the V gene TRBV5-1; unclear D gene. The V gene's germline CDR1 is SGHRS and CDR2 YFSETQ. Trimming stripped 5 bases from V and 0 bases from J, with 11 bases between. The CDR3 loop spans 14 amino acids. This CDR3 is CASRPIPTNYGYTF. The CDR3, as DNA: TGCGCCAGCAGACCCATACCTACTAACTATGGCTACACCTTC.

This clonotype was counted many times. The chain couples TRBV6-5 to TRBJ2-7; D is ambiguous. Germline loops: CDR1 MNHEY, CDR2 SVGAGI. This CDR3 has 14 residues. Trimming stripped 0 bases from V and 0 bases from J, with 6 bases between. This CDR3 is CASSYSGSSYEQYF. As DNA, the CDR3 is TGTGCCAGCAGTTACTCGGGCAGCTCCTACGAGCAGTACTTC.

This clonotype showed up many times. This chain links TRBV10-3 with TRBJ1-3; no clear D. Germline V lookup: CDR1 ENHRY, CDR2 SYGVKD. The CDR3 covers 15 residues. Trimming stripped 2 bases from V and 0 bases from J, with 8 bases between. In DNA, the CDR3 is TGTGCCATCAGTGAGCGGGAGACCTCTGGAAACACCATATATTTT. Protein product: CAISERETSGNTIYF.

V gene TRBV24-1 combines with J gene TRBJ2-5; D may correspond to TRBD1 or TRBD2 (5 bases each). Germline V gene data show CDR1 as KGHDR and CDR2 as SFDVKD. The ends were cut back, 8 bases at V and 4 bases at J, with 10 bases in the middle. The CDR3 runs 12 residues. DNA of the CDR3: TGTGCCACCATCGGGGCCGGAGAGACCCAGTACTTC. Amino acid sequence: CATIGAGETQYF.

The rearrangement joins TRBV6-5 to TRBJ2-7, with 10 nucleotides matching TRBD1. The V gene's germline CDR1 is MNHEY and CDR2 SVGAGI. The CDR3 is 16 residues long. V trimming: 6 bases; J trimming: 0 bases; junction bases outside the gene matches: 8. CDR3 sequence reads: CASSVDWDRGSYEQYF. The CDR3 nucleotides read TGTGCCAGCAGCGTAGATTGGGACAGGGGCTCCTACGAGCAGTACTTC.

This clonotype turned up a few times. Given a much more abundant clone one base away, this may be a read error. The chain couples TRBV10-3 to TRBJ1-4; D gene unclear. The CDR3 loop spans 14 amino acids. Germline assignment: CDR1 ENHRY and CDR2 SYGVKD. Trimming pared 4 bases from V and 10 bases from J, leaving 16 bases between. The DNA of the CDR3 is TGTGCCATCAGTGCGGACGTACTGGCCGCAAAACTGTTTTTT. This encodes CAISADVLAAKLFF.

This clonotype was detected once. This chain uses TRBV2 with TRBJ1-2; no definite D call. Germline V gene data show CDR1 as SNHLY and CDR2 as FYNNEI. This CDR3 spans 13 amino acids. V gave up 5 bases and J gave up 5 bases, with 12 bases separating them. CDR3 sequence (DNA): TGTGCCAGCAGTTCGGCGGCAGCTTATGGCTACACCTTC. Translated, it gives CASSSAAAYGYTF. Filled out from reference TRBV2 and TRBJ1-2, the complete variable domain reads EPEVTQTPSHQVTQMGQEVILRCVPISNHLYFYWYRQILGQKVEFLVSFYNNEISEKSEIFDDQFSVERPDGSNFTLKIRSTKLEDSAMYFCASSSAAAYGYTFGSGTRLTVV.

V is TRBV24-1 and J is TRBJ1-5; D is possibly TRBD1 (6 bases). CDR1 KGHDR and CDR2 SFDVKD come from the germline V gene. The CDR3 runs 16 residues. Trimming removed 5 bases at V and 3 bases at J, with 16 bases between. CDR3 coding DNA: TGTGCCACCAGTGGAACGACAGGCATAGCCAATCAGCCCCAGCATTTT. This translates into CATSGTTGIANQPQHF.

This clonotype has ten or more counts. The gene calls are TRBV15 and TRBJ1-3; D is unclear. Trimming cost V 0 bases and J 4 bases, with 10 bases left between them. The germline gives CDR1 LNHNV, CDR2 YYDKDF (reference sequence). The CDR3 spans 15 residues. The CDR3: CATSRDEGFGNTIYF. The CDR3 DNA follows: TGTGCCACCAGCAGAGATGAGGGATTCGGAAACACCATATATTTT.

The chain links TRBV10-2 to TRBJ1-1; D is ambiguous. V shed 0 bases and J shed 1 base, with 6 bases lying between them. Germline V CDR1 and CDR2: WSHSY, SAAADI. This CDR3 region has 14 residues. CDR3 region: CASSESHGNTEAFF. CDR3 sequence (DNA): TGCGCCAGCAGTGAGTCACACGGGAACACTGAAGCTTTCTTT.

The gene calls are TRBV7-9 and TRBJ1-5, with D possibly matching TRBD1 (5 bases). The germline gives CDR1 SEHNR, CDR2 FQNEAQ (reference sequence). The CDR3 runs to 15 residues. The ends were cut back, 7 bases at V and 2 bases at J, with 15 bases in the middle. CDR3 loop: CASTPAGTGNQPQHF. CDR3 DNA: TGTGCCAGCACCCCTGCCGGGACGGGCAATCAGCCCCAGCATTTT. Together with reference TRBV7-9 and TRBJ1-5, the CDR3 gives the full variable domain: DTGVSQNPRHKITKRGQNVTFRCDPISEHNRLYWYRQTLGQGPEFLTYFQNEAQLEKSRLLSDRFSAERPKGSFSTLEIQRTEQGDSAMYLCASTPAGTGNQPQHFGDGTRLSIL.

In its sample, this clonotype was seen a few times. This may be a read error: a much more frequent sequence differs by one nucleotide. V is TRBV10-3 and J is TRBJ1-5, with TRBD1 matching 8 bases. The CDR3 has 14 amino acids. Germline lookup yields CDR1 ENHRY and CDR2 SYGVKD. CDR3 nucleotides: TGTGCCATCAGGGAGTCGGACAGGGATCAGCCCCAGCATTTT. Translation: CAIRESDRDQPQHF.

There are many counts of this clonotype. The rearrangement uses TRBV29-1 and TRBJ2-7, with D possibly being TRBD2 (6 bases). CDR1 is SQVTM and CDR2 is ANQGSEA in the germline V gene. CDR3 length: 13 residues. Trimming cost V 3 bases and J 3 bases, with 12 bases left between them. In nucleotides, the CDR3 is TGCAGCGTTGACGGGACTTACGACTACGAGCAGTACTTC. Its translation is CSVDGTYDYEQYF.

The chain recombines TRBV6-1 with TRBJ1-6; 12 bases map to TRBD1. V dropped 7 bases and J dropped 10; count of bases not matched to a gene: 11. The CDR3 is 16 amino acids. Germline CDR1 MNHNS, CDR2 SASEGT. CDR3: CASTEVPGTGGSPLHF. CDR3 nucleotides: TGTGCCAGCACCGAAGTCCCCGGGACAGGGGGCTCACCCCTCCACTTT.

The rearrangement links TRBV29-1 to TRBJ1-2, with 8 nucleotides matching TRBD1. Germline lookup yields CDR1 SQVTM and CDR2 ANQGSEA. The CDR3 runs to 11 residues. CDR3 loop: CRPTGAYGYTF. CDR3 DNA sequence: TGCAGGCCGACAGGGGCCTATGGCTACACCTTC.

The V gene is TRBV9, the J gene TRBJ1-2, with a possible D match to TRBD1 (5 bases). This CDR3 region has 15 residues. The V end was cut by 0 bases, the J end by 7 bases, with 16 bases between. Germline V gives CDR1 SGDLS, CDR2 YYNGEE. CDR3 coding DNA: TGTGCCAGCAGCGTAGACCAGGGTCTGGGGAGTGGCTACACCTTC. It encodes CASSVDQGLGSGYTF.

This clonotype has at least ten counts. This chain joins TRBV10-3 and TRBJ2-7; 10 bases fit TRBD1. J was trimmed by 6 bases and V by 6 bases; bases with no gene match: 11. This CDR3 is built from 15 residues. Per the germline V gene, CDR1 is ENHRY and CDR2 is SYGVKD. The CDR3 protein is CAISQSGTGVVEQYF. CDR3 DNA sequence: TGTGCCATCAGCCAATCCGGGACAGGGGTGGTCGAGCAGTACTTC.

This clonotype was counted at least ten times. V and J are TRBV25-1 and TRBJ2-7, with D possibly called TRBD1 or TRBD2 (5 bases each). Germline CDR1 MGHDK, CDR2 SYGVNS. The CDR3 length is 14 residues. Trimming cost V 6 bases and J 2 bases, with 14 bases left between them. Here the CDR3 DNA reads TGTGCCAGCAGAGGGACCGACTATCCCTACGAGCAGTACTTC. Amino acid sequence: CASRGTDYPYEQYF.

This clonotype was detected many times. The chain is built from TRBV29-1 and TRBJ1-2, with 9 bases that match TRBD1. This CDR3 is 12 amino acids long. With V trimmed by 3 bases and J by 6 bases, 2 bases remained unmatched. Germline lookup yields CDR1 SQVTM and CDR2 ANQGSEA. CDR3 residues: CSVDGQGHGYTF. CDR3 in DNA: TGCAGCGTTGACGGACAGGGGCATGGCTACACCTTC.

V gene TRBV9 combines with J gene TRBJ1-2; no reliable D call. Germline V gene lookup returns CDR1 SGDLS and CDR2 YYNGEE. The CDR3 has 15 residues. Deletions cut 4 bases from V and 3 bases from J, with 16 bases between. The CDR3 sequence is CASSPTSDGDYGYTF. CDR3 coding DNA: TGTGCCAGCAGCCCCACATCCGACGGAGACTATGGCTACACCTTC.

This clonotype was observed many times. This rearrangement joins TRBV29-1 to TRBJ2-7, with 10 bases lining up with TRBD1. V trimming: 5 bases; J trimming: 5 bases; junction bases outside the gene matches: 6. The CDR3 is 13 amino acids. Germline CDR1 SQVTM, CDR2 ANQGSEA. The CDR3 sequence is CSVRGTGANEQYF. In DNA form, the CDR3 reads TGCAGCGTTCGCGGGACAGGGGCCAACGAGCAGTACTTC.